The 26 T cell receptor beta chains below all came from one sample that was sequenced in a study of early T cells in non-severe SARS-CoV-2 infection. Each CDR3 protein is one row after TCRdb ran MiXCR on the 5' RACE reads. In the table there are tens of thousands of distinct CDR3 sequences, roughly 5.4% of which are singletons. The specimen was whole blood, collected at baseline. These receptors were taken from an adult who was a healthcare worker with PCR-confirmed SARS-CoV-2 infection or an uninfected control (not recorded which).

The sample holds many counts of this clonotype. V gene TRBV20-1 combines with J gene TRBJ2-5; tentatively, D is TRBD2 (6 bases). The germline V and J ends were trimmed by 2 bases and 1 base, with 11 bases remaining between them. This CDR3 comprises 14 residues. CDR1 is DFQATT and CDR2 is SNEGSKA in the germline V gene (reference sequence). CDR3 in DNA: TGCAGTGCTAGACGGGTTAGCGGCCAAGAGACCCAGTACTTC. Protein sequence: CSARRVSGQETQYF.

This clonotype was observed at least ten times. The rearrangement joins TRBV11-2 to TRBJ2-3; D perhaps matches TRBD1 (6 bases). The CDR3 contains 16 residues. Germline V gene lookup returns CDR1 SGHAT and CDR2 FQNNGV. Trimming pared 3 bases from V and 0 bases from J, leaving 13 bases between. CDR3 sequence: CASSFSGHRSTDTQYF. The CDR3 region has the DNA TGTGCCAGCAGCTTCTCGGGACACAGAAGCACAGATACGCAGTATTTT.

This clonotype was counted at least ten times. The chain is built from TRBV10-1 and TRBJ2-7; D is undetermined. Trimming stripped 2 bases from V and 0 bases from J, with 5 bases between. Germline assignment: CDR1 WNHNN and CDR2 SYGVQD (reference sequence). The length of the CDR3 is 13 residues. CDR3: CASSEGDSYEQYV. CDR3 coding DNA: TGCGCCAGCAGTGAGGGGGACTCCTACGAGCAGTACGTC.

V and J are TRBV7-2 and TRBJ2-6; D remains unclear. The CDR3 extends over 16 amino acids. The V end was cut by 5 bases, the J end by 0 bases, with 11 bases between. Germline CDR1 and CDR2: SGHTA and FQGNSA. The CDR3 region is CASSRAGSSGANVLTF. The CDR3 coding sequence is TGTGCCAGCAGCCGTGCCGGTAGCTCTGGGGCCAACGTCCTGACTTTC.

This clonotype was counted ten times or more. The CDR3 nucleotides read TGTGCCAGCAGTTACTCGACTAGCGGCGGGGATACGCAGTATTTT. The encoded protein is CASSYSTSGGDTQYF. V is TRBV6-5 and J is TRBJ2-3, with 9 bases matching TRBD2. Germline-derived CDR1 and CDR2 are MNHEY and SVGAGI. This CDR3 region has 15 residues. Trimming removed 0 bases from V and 6 bases from J; junction bases left unmatched: 4.

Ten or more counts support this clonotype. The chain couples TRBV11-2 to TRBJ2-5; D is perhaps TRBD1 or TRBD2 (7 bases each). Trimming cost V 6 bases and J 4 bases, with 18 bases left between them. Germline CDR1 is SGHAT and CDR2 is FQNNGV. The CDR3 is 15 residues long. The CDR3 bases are TGTGCCAGCAGTTATAGACAGGGAGGGCGAGAGACCCAGTACTTC. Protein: CASSYRQGGRETQYF.

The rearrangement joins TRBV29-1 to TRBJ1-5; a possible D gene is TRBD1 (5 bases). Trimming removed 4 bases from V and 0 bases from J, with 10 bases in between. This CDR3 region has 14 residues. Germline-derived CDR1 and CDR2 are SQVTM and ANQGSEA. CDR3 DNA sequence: TGCAGCGTTGCCCTCGACAGTAGCAATCAGCCCCAGCATTTT. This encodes CSVALDSSNQPQHF.

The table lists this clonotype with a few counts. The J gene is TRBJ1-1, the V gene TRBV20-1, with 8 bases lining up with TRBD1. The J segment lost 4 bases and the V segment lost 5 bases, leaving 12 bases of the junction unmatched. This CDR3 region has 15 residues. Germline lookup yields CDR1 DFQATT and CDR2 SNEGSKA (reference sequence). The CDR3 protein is CSAASGTGFVTEAFF. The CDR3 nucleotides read TGCAGTGCTGCTTCGGGGACAGGTTTTGTCACTGAAGCTTTCTTT.

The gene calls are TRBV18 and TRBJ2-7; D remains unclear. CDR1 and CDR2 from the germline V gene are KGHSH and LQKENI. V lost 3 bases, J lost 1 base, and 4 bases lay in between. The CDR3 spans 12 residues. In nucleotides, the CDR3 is TGTGCCAGCTCACCCCTATCCTACGAGCAGTACTTC. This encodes CASSPLSYEQYF.

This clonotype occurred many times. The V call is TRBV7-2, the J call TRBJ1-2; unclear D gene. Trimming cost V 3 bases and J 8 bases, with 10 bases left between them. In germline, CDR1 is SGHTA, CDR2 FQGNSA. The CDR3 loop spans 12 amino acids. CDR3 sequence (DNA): TGTGCCAGCAGCTTGGGTCCCCGCGGCTACACCTTC. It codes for CASSLGPRGYTF.

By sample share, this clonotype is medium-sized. In DNA form, the CDR3 reads TGTGCCAGCAGTGCACCCTCGATAAGGGGCAGCTATGGCTACACCTTC. Translating gives CASSAPSIRGSYGYTF. The chain carries TRBV6-5 and TRBJ1-2; D may be TRBD1 (5 bases). The length of the CDR3 is 16 residues. In germline, CDR1 is MNHEY, CDR2 SVGAGI. Trimming shortened V by 5 bases and J by 4 bases, and 20 bases separated the two germline ends.

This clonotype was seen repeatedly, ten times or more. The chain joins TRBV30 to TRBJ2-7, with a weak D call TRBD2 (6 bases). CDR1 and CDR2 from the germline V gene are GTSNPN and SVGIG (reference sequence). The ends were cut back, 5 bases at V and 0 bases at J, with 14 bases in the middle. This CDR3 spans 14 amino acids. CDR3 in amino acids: CAWAGGGDSYEQYF. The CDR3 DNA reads TGTGCCTGGGCCGGTGGCGGGGACTCCTACGAGCAGTACTTC.

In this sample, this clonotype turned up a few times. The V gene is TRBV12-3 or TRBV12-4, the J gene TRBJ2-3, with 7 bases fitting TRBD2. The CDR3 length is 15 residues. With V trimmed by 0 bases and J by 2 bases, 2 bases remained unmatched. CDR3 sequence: CASSLARGYTDTQYF. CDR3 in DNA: TGTGCCAGCAGTTTAGCGCGGGGGTACACAGATACGCAGTATTTT.

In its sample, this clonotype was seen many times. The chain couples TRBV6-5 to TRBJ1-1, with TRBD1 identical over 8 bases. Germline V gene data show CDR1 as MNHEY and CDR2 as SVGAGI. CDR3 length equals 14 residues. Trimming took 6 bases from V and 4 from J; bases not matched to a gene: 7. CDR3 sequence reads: CASRLTGVGTEAFF. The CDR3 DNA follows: TGTGCCAGCAGATTGACAGGGGTCGGCACTGAAGCTTTCTTT.

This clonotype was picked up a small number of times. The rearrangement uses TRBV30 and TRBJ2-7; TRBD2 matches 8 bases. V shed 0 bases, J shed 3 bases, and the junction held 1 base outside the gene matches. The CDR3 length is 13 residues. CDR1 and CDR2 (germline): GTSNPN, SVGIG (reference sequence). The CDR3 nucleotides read TGTGCCTGGAGTGTGGGACTAGGCTACGAGCAGTACGTC. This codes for CAWSVGLGYEQYV.

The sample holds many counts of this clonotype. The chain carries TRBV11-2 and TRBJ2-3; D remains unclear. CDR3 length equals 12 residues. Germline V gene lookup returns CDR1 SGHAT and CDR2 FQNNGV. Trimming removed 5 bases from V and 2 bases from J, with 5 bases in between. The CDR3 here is CASSRFTDTQYF. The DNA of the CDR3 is TGTGCCAGCAGCCGATTCACAGATACGCAGTATTTT.

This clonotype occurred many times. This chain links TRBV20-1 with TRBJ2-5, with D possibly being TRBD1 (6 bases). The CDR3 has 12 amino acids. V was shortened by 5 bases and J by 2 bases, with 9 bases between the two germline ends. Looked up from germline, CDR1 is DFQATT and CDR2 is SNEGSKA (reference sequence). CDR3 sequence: CSAFGQQETQYF. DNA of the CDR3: TGCAGTGCTTTCGGACAGCAAGAGACCCAGTACTTC.

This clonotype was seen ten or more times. CDR3 nucleotides: TGTGCCAGCAGCTTGGGACTAGGGTCCTACAATGAGCAGTTCTTC. This sequence encodes CASSLGLGSYNEQFF. The chain recombines TRBV11-2 with TRBJ2-1, with 8 bases lining up with TRBD2. Germline values: CDR1 SGHAT, CDR2 FQNNGV. The CDR3 is 15 amino acids. J was trimmed by 1 base and V by 3 bases; bases with no gene match: 2.

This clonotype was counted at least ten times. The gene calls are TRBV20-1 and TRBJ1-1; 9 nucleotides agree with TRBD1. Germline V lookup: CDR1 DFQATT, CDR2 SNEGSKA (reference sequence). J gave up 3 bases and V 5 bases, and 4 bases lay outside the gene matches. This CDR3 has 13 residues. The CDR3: CSAGDRVDTEAFF. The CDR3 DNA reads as TGCAGTGCTGGGGACAGGGTCGACACTGAAGCTTTCTTT.

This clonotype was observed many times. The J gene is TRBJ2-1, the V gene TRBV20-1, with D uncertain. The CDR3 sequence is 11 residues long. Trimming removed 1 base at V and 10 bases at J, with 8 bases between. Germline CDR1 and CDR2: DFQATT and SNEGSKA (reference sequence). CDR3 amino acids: CSARVGLEQFF. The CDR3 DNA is TGCAGTGCTAGAGTTGGCCTCGAGCAGTTCTTC.

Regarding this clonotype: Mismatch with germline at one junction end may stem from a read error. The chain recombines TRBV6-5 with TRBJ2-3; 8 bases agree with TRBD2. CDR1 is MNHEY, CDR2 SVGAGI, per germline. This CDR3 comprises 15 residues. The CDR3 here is CASSRSGSRTDTPYF. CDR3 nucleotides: TGTGCCAGCAGCCGAAGCGGGAGTCGTACAGATACGCCGTATTTT.

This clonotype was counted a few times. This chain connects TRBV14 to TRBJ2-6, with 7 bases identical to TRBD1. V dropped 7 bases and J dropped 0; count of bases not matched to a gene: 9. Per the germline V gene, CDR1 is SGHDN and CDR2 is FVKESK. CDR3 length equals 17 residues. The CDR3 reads CASNEGGMSSGANVLTF. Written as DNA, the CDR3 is TGTGCCAGCAATGAAGGGGGCATGAGCTCTGGGGCCAACGTCCTGACTTTC.

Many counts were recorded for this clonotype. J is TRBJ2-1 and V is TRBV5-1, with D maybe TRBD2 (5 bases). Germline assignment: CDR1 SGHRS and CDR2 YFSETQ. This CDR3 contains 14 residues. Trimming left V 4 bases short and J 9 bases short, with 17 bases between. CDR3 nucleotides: TGCGCCAGCAGCAACCCCTCCGGGAAGGGTGAGCAGTTCTTC. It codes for CASSNPSGKGEQFF.

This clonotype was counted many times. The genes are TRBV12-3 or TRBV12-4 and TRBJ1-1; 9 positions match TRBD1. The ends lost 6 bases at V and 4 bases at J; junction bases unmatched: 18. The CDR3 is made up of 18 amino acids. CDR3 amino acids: CASRPRGRDRVGGTEAFF. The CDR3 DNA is TGTGCCAGCAGACCCCGAGGCCGGGACAGGGTAGGTGGCACTGAAGCTTTCTTT.

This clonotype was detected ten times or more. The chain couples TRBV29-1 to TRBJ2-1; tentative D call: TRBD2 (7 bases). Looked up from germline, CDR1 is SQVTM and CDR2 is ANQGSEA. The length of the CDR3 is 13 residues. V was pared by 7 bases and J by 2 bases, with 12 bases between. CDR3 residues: CSAIGGAYNEQFF. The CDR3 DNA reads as TGCAGCGCCATAGGGGGGGCCTACAATGAGCAGTTCTTC.

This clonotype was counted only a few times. The CDR3 sequence: CASSLDNEGSSPLHF. CDR3 sequence (DNA): TGTGCCAGCAGCTTAGATAATGAGGGTTCTTCACCCCTCCACTTT. The chain has TRBV7-6 and TRBJ1-6, with D hard to call. There are 15 residues in the CDR3. Trimming removed 1 base at V and 9 bases at J, with 13 bases between. CDR1 is SGHVS and CDR2 is FNYEAQ in the germline V gene.